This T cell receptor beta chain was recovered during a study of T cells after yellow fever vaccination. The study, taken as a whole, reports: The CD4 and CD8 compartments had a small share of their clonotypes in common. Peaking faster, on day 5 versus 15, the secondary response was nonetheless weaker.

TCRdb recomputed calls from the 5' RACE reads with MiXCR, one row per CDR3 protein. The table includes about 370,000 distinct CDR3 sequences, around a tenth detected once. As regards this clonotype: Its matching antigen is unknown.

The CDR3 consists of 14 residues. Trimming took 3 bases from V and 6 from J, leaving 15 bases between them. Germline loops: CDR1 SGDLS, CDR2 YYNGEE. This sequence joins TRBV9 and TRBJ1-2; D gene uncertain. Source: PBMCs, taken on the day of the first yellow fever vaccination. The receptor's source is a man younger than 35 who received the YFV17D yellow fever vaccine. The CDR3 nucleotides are TGTGCCAGCAGCGGTCGGCTTGGTTCCAATGGCTACACCTTC. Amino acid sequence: CASSGRLGSNGYTF.